The clone carrying this TCR beta chain was seen just once. Its antigen is as yet unknown. This entry is derived from a study of cytotoxic CD8 clonotypes in ibrutinib-treated CLL. Background on the study: On average, each sample had 255,043 productive templates and tens of thousands of productive rearrangements.

TCRdb's table, derived via immunoSEQ multiplex PCR, lists solely in-frame clones and lacks some. The table records hundreds of thousands of clones, over 55% of them present only once. Trimming cost V 0 bases and J 5 bases, with 14 bases left between them. Germline-derived CDR1 and CDR2 are SGHVS and FNYEAQ. The CDR3 length is 15 residues. The study, taken as a whole, reports: In comparison with age-matched healthy donors, baseline clonality was higher and tracked circulating CD8+ T-cell counts.

This material consisted of PBMCs, taken after 36 months of ibrutinib treatment. This receptor was taken from a human donor with chronic lymphocytic leukemia. V gene TRBV7-6 combines with J gene TRBJ2-7, with D possibly TRBD1 on 6 matching bases. Written as DNA, the CDR3 is TGTGCCAGCAGCTTAGCGCATCAGGGGACGAACGAGCAGTACTTC. This sequence encodes CASSLAHQGTNEQYF.